What follows is one TCR beta chain and its context. The time point here: sample taken at primary tumor resection. Material for sequencing was whole RNA from tumor, nontumor lung or frozen PBMC, left unsorted. Just over 70 TRACERx patients with early, untreated non-small cell lung cancer donated samples. A unique molecular identifier was attached to every TCR cDNA molecule. TCRdb processed the 5' RACE reads anew with MiXCR; each CDR3 protein has one entry. The repertoire holds tens of thousands of distinct CDR3 sequences, with around 12% as singletons. This sample is drawn from a study of spatial heterogeneity in lung cancer. CDR3 length: 14 residues. Trimming took 0 bases from V and 3 from J, leaving 5 bases between them. Germline CDR1 is MGHRA and CDR2 is YSYEKL.

The sequence was obtained from a male donor with early-stage non-small cell lung cancer. This sample comprised PBMCs, obtained at surgery. The genes are TRBV4-1 and TRBJ2-2; D not certain. CDR3 nucleotide sequence: TGCGCCAGCAGCCAAGATCCCTACACCGGGGAGCTGTTTTTT. Its protein is CASSQDPYTGELFF.